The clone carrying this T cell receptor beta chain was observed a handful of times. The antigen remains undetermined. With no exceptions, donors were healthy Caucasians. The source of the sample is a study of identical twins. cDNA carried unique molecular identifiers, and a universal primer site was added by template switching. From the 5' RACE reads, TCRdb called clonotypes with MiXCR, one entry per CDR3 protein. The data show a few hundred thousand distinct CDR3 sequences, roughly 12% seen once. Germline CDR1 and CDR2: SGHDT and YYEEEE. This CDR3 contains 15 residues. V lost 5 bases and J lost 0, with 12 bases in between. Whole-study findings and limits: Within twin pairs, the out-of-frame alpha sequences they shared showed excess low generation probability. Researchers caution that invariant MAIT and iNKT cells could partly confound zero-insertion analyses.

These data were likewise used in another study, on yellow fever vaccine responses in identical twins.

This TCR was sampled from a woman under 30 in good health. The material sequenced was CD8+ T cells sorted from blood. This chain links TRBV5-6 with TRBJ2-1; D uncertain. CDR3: CASRVRPSSYNEQFF. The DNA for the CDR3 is TGTGCCAGCAGAGTCCGTCCGAGCTCCTACAATGAGCAGTTCTTC.